This entry lists 24 T cell receptor beta chains sequenced from one sample in a study of T cell responses to AZD1222 COVID-19 vaccine. The protocol was immunoSEQ multiplex PCR, while the TCRdb copy is restricted to in-frame clones and leaves out a portion. Among 140,000 to 150,000 clones, approximately 78% were seen once, and the ten largest hold less than 5%. Sequencing used peripheral blood, obtained on day 0 of MenACWY control vaccination. These receptors all come from an adult in good health.

The J gene is TRBJ1-4, the V gene TRBV7-6; 9 bases agree with TRBD1. Trimming removed 5 bases from V and 5 bases from J; junction bases left unmatched: 6. From germline, CDR1 is SGHVS and CDR2 FNYEAQ. This CDR3 is built from 15 residues. The CDR3 bases are TGTGCCAGCAGCCTCGGGACAGGGAGAAATGAAAAACTGTTTTTT. Translated: CASSLGTGRNEKLFF. Supplemented by reference TRBV7-6 and TRBJ1-4, the full variable domain reads GAGVSQSPRYKVTKRGQDVALRCDPISGHVSLYWYRQALGQGPEFLTYFNYEAQQDKSGLPNDRFSAERPEGSISTLTIQRTEQRDSAMYRCASSLGTGRNEKLFFGSGTQLSVL.

This clone was seen more than once but under ten times. The chain couples TRBV3-1 (or the pseudogene TRBV3-2) to TRBJ1-4; D not resolved. CDR3 length: 15 residues. With 3 bases removed from V and 7 bases from J, the gap between germline ends came to 15 bases. Germline CDR1 reads LGHDT; CDR2 reads YNNKEL (reference sequence). The chain's CDR3 is CASSQGLGSSEKLFF. CDR3 bases: TGTGCCAGCAGCCAGGGATTGGGCTCTAGTGAAAAACTGTTTTTT.

This clone was detected once. The chain links TRBV2 to TRBJ1-1; the D gene is possibly TRBD1 (5 bases). Trimming cost V 0 bases and J 5 bases, with 13 bases left between them. There are 15 residues in the CDR3. CDR1 and CDR2 (germline): SNHLY, FYNNEI. The CDR3 DNA follows: TGTGCCAGCAGTGAAGCGCCGACTGGGGGGACTGAAGCTTTCTTT. It specifies CASSEAPTGGTEAFF.

The gene calls are TRBV6-2 or TRBV6-3 and TRBJ2-7; D uncertain. Germline CDR1 MNHEY, CDR2 SVGEGT. The CDR3 contains 13 residues. V gave up 2 bases and J gave up 0 bases, with 5 bases separating them. The CDR3 loop reads CASSYGVSYEQYV. The CDR3 DNA is TGTGCCAGCAGTTACGGGGTCTCCTACGAGCAGTACGTC.

V usage is TRBV6-5 and J usage is TRBJ1-2, with TRBD1 identical over 8 bases. Germline assignment: CDR1 MNHEY and CDR2 SVGAGI. This CDR3 contains 15 residues. The V segment lost 6 bases and the J segment 3 bases; nucleotides outside the gene matches: 9. The CDR3 DNA sequence: TGTGCCAGCAGATACAGGGGGGGGATTGACTATGGCTACACCTTC. It translates to CASRYRGGIDYGYTF.

This clone was seen a few times. The rearrangement links TRBV5-4 to TRBJ2-5; no clear D. This CDR3 has 12 residues. Trimming took 0 bases from V and 10 from J, leaving 10 bases between them. The V gene's germline CDR1 is SGHNT and CDR2 YYREEE (reference sequence). CDR3 sequence: CASSLDKSGQYF. Here the CDR3 DNA reads TGTGCCAGCAGCTTGGACAAAAGTGGCCAGTACTTC.

The rearrangement uses TRBV7-9 and TRBJ2-1, with 8 bases that match TRBD2. The CDR3 runs 16 residues. V shed 3 bases and J 10 bases; nucleotides not matched to a gene: 14. Germline lookup yields CDR1 SEHNR and CDR2 FQNEAQ (reference sequence). Written as DNA, the CDR3 is TGTGCCAGCAGCTTCGGCAGCGGGGGCACCGGAAAAGAGCAGTTCTTC. This sequence encodes CASSFGSGGTGKEQFF.

The chain uses TRBV5-1 and TRBJ1-6; TRBD1 agrees at 8 bases. The length of the CDR3 is 14 residues. V trimming: 4 bases; J trimming: 10 bases; junction bases outside the gene matches: 7. In germline, CDR1 is SGHRS, CDR2 YFSETQ. This chain's CDR3 is CASSEGTGSSPLHF. The DNA of the CDR3 is TGCGCCAGCAGCGAAGGGACAGGCAGCTCACCCCTCCACTTT.

The chain uses TRBV5-1 and TRBJ2-5; a possible D gene is TRBD1 (6 bases). The V end lost 4 bases, the J end lost 5 bases, and 15 bases lay between the germline ends. Germline CDR1 is SGHRS and CDR2 is YFSETQ. This CDR3 is 14 amino acids long. The CDR3: CASSGDRLSETQYF. The CDR3, as DNA: TGCGCCAGCAGCGGTGACAGGCTATCCGAGACCCAGTACTTC. The complete variable domain, with remaining parts taken from reference TRBV5-1 and TRBJ2-5, reads KAGVTQTPRYLIKTRGQQVTLSCSPISGHRSVSWYQQTPGQGLQFLFEYFSETQRNKGNFPGRFSGRQFSNSRSEMNVSTLELGDSALYLCASSGDRLSETQYFGPGTRLLVL.

This chain links TRBV5-1 with TRBJ1-2; 7 bases align to TRBD1. The length of the CDR3 is 13 residues. V lost 6 bases and J lost 3; bases outside the gene matches: 5. Germline loops: CDR1 SGHRS, CDR2 YFSETQ. CDR3 in DNA: TGCGCCAGCACCCACGGACAGGACTATGGCTACACCTTC. Its translation: CASTHGQDYGYTF.

This rearrangement joins TRBV29-1 to TRBJ2-1; 9 bases match TRBD2. With 1 base clipped from V and 4 bases from J, the junction kept 5 bases outside the gene matches. The germline gives CDR1 SQVTM, CDR2 ANQGSEA. The CDR3 extends over 15 amino acids. This CDR3 reads CSVEGSSGGYNEQFF. CDR3 coding DNA: TGCAGCGTTGAAGGGAGTAGCGGGGGATACAATGAGCAGTTCTTC.

The gene calls are TRBV6-5 and TRBJ1-3; D may be TRBD1 (5 bases). Germline values: CDR1 MNHEY, CDR2 SVGAGI. The CDR3 spans 14 residues. V was cut by 6 bases and J by 0 bases, with 9 bases left in between. CDR3 amino acids: CASSRDSSGNTIYF. In DNA form, the CDR3 reads TGTGCCAGCAGCCGCGACAGCTCTGGAAACACCATATATTTT.

V usage is TRBV2 and J usage is TRBJ2-1; D may be TRBD2 (6 bases). There are 15 residues in the CDR3. Looked up from germline, CDR1 is SNHLY and CDR2 is FYNNEI. Trimming stripped 2 bases from V and 8 bases from J, with 16 bases between. The CDR3 DNA is TGTGCCAGCAGTGAACCCTTACAGGAGGGCTATGAGCAGTTCTTC. Residues: CASSEPLQEGYEQFF.

This clone occurred once. The chain is built from TRBV7-9 and TRBJ2-5; D gene unclear. This CDR3 has 12 residues. The germline V and J ends were trimmed by 5 bases and 5 bases, with 9 bases remaining between them. Germline CDR1 reads SEHNR; CDR2 reads FQNEAQ (reference sequence). The CDR3 sequence is CASSPLEETQYF. The CDR3 nucleotides are TGTGCCAGCAGCCCCCTCGAGGAGACCCAGTACTTC.

This chain links TRBV5-6 with TRBJ2-5, with D tentatively TRBD2 (6 bases). The germline V and J ends were trimmed by 4 bases and 7 bases, with 23 bases remaining between them. The CDR3 covers 16 residues. Germline CDR1 and CDR2: SGHDT and YYEEEE. The CDR3 DNA reads as TGTGCCAGCAGCCCATGGAGCCAGGCAGGGCGGGGGACCCAGTACTTC. Translated: CASSPWSQAGRGTQYF.

This chain uses TRBV18 with TRBJ1-1; a possible D gene is TRBD1 (5 bases). This CDR3 has 15 amino acids. Deletions cut 4 bases from V and 4 bases from J, with 16 bases between. Per the germline V gene, CDR1 is KGHSH and CDR2 is LQKENI. CDR3 loop: CASSRRDGGATEAFF. CDR3 DNA sequence: TGTGCCAGCTCACGAAGGGACGGTGGGGCCACTGAAGCTTTCTTT.

The chain links TRBV25-1 to TRBJ2-2, with 9 positions matching TRBD1. CDR3 length: 13 residues. The germline gives CDR1 MGHDK, CDR2 SYGVNS. J gave up 6 bases and V 4 bases, and 0 bases lay outside the gene matches. The CDR3 DNA reads TGTGCCAGCAGTGGACAGGGGGCCGGGGAGCTGTTTTTT. The encoded protein is CASSGQGAGELFF. Full variable domain (missing parts from reference TRBV25-1 and TRBJ2-2): EADIYQTPRYLVIGTGKKITLECSQTMGHDKMYWYQQDPGMELHLIHYSYGVNSTEKGDLSSESTVSRIRTEHFPLTLESARPSHTSQYLCASSGQGAGELFFGEGSRLTVL.

This chain links TRBV6-5 with TRBJ1-6, with D possibly matching TRBD1 (6 bases). The CDR3 covers 15 residues. Trimming removed 6 bases at V and 7 bases at J, with 16 bases between. CDR1 is MNHEY, CDR2 SVGAGI, per germline. The CDR3: CASSRQEGRNSPLHF. CDR3 DNA: TGTGCCAGCAGCAGACAGGAGGGGAGAAATTCACCCCTCCACTTT.

V gene TRBV3-1 (or the pseudogene TRBV3-2) combines with J gene TRBJ1-6, with D unresolved. The germline V gene has CDR1 LGHDT and CDR2 YNNKEL (reference sequence). The CDR3 has 13 amino acids. V was cut by 2 bases and J by 5 bases, with 4 bases left in between. The DNA of the CDR3 is TGTGCCAGCAGCCAACGGGATAATTCACCCCTCCACTTT. It yields the protein CASSQRDNSPLHF.

The chain uses TRBV3-1 (or the pseudogene TRBV3-2) and TRBJ2-7; D is perhaps TRBD1 (6 bases). This CDR3 spans 16 amino acids. V lost 4 bases to trimming and J lost 6 bases, with 22 bases between them. In germline, CDR1 is LGHDT, CDR2 YNNKEL (reference sequence). The CDR3 sequence is CASSPWSGTNLGEQYF. The CDR3 DNA reads as TGTGCCAGCAGCCCGTGGTCCGGGACAAACCTGGGCGAGCAGTACTTC.

The J gene is TRBJ2-1, the V gene TRBV24-1, with TRBD2 matching 8 bases. The CDR3 is made up of 15 amino acids. Trimming at V came to 4 bases and at J to 6 bases, leaving 7 bases not matched to a gene. Germline CDR1 and CDR2: KGHDR and SFDVKD. The CDR3 nucleotides read TGTGCCACCAGTGACCGGACTAGCTTGGGCAATGAGCAGTTCTTC. The encoded protein is CATSDRTSLGNEQFF.

This clone was detected only once. The chain joins TRBV6-6 to TRBJ2-5; 8 bases are shared with TRBD2. Losses at the gene ends were 5 bases for V and 4 bases for J; bases not matched to a gene: 15. Germline CDR1 reads MNHNY; CDR2 reads SVGAGI (reference sequence). This CDR3 contains 17 residues. As DNA, the CDR3 is TGTGCCAGCAGTCCCCATGGCCGGGGGGGCCTTCGAGAGACCCAGTACTTC. It specifies CASSPHGRGGLRETQYF.

The genes are TRBV30 and TRBJ1-5; perhaps TRBD1 as D (6 bases). The ends were cut back, 3 bases at V and 2 bases at J, with 17 bases in the middle. In germline, CDR1 is GTSNPN, CDR2 SVGIG (reference sequence). The CDR3 covers 16 residues. The CDR3 loop is CAWSPQGKGGNQPQHF. The CDR3 DNA sequence: TGTGCCTGGAGCCCACAGGGAAAGGGAGGCAATCAGCCCCAGCATTTT.

The chain links TRBV11-1 to TRBJ1-1, with D unclear. CDR1 is SGHAT and CDR2 is FQDESV in the germline V gene (reference sequence). The CDR3 consists of 11 residues. V lost 4 bases and J 10 bases, leaving 10 bases between the germline ends. This CDR3 is CASSSGFRAFF. Written as DNA, the CDR3 is TGTGCCAGCAGCTCTGGGTTTCGAGCTTTCTTT. Full variable domain (outside the CDR3, taken from reference TRBV11-1 and TRBJ1-1): EAEVAQSPRYKITEKSQAVAFWCDPISGHATLYWYRQILGQGPELLVQFQDESVVDDSQLPKDRFSAERLKGVDSTLKIQPAELGDSAMYLCASSSGFRAFFGQGTRLTVV.